The rows below give T cell receptor beta chains drawn from one sample of a study of cytomegalovirus exposure and HLA in healthy donors. TCRdb keeps only in-frame clones here, not all; method: immunoSEQ multiplex PCR. The repertoire consists of about 160,000 clones, with over 70% occurring once and the leading ten covering 2.5% to 3.5%. What was sequenced was PBMCs. The receptors were sampled from a woman between 50 and 59 years old in good health and CMV-seropositive. The CDR3 runs from the conserved cysteine through the conserved F or W. A D gene is named only where the DNA matches it firmly. A clone size is listed for some rows: how often the clone was seen (once, few, many), or a class if it is expanded.

clone_size	v_call	j_call	d_call	cdr3_aa	cdr3_nt
.	TRBV7-2	TRBJ2-5	TRBD2	CASSQLAAQETQYF	TGTGCCAGCAGCCAACTAGCGGCCCAAGAGACCCAGTACTTC
few	TRBV28	TRBJ1-2	TRBD1	CASRTGQTYGYTF	TGTGCCAGCAGGACGGGACAGACGTATGGCTACACCTTC
.	TRBV2	TRBJ1-2	TRBD1	CASSEGTEFGYTF	TGTGCCAGCAGTGAGGGGACAGAGTTTGGCTACACCTTC
.	TRBV7-9	TRBJ2-1	TRBD2	CASSLGIAGGGEQFF	TGTGCCAGCAGCTTAGGGATAGCGGGGGGCGGTGAGCAGTTCTTC
.	TRBV6-1	TRBJ1-1	.	CASSRGPGNQAFF	TGTGCCAGCAGCCGCGGTCCGGGTAACCAAGCTTTCTTT
.	TRBV5-6	TRBJ1-1	.	CASSLDDRFAEAFF	TGTGCCAGCAGCTTAGACGACAGGTTCGCTGAAGCTTTCTTT
.	TRBV6-1	TRBJ2-3	TRBD1	CASGTGVYTDTQYF	TGTGCCAGCGGGACAGGGGTTTACACAGATACGCAGTATTTT
.	TRBV5-1	TRBJ1-5	.	CASSTSGELGQPQHF	TGCGCCAGCAGCACATCAGGGGAACTGGGTCAGCCCCAGCATTTT
.	TRBV6-5	TRBJ2-7	TRBD2	CASSYPGLAGDEQYF	TGTGCCAGCAGTTACCCTGGACTAGCGGGAGACGAGCAGTACTTC
few	TRBV30	TRBJ2-7	.	CAWSILAGAYEQYF	TGTGCCTGGAGTATCTTAGCCGGTGCCTACGAGCAGTACTTC
.	TRBV5-1	TRBJ2-3	.	CASSLYAGIGTDTQYF	TGCGCCAGCAGCTTGTATGCAGGGATAGGCACAGATACGCAGTATTTT
.	TRBV6-1	TRBJ2-1	.	CASSDRQTYNEQFF	TGTGCCAGCAGTGACAGACAGACCTACAATGAGCAGTTCTTC
once	TRBV5-4	TRBJ2-7	.	CASSFPGSYEQYF	TGTGCCAGCAGCTTTCCCGGCTCCTACGAGCAGTACTTC
.	TRBV5-8	TRBJ1-6	TRBD1	CASSSRTGAISPLHF	TGTGCCAGCAGCTCTCGGACAGGGGCAATTTCACCCCTCCACTTT
.	TRBV7-9	TRBJ2-3	TRBD1	CASSRSTGAPTDTQYF	TGTGCCAGCAGCCGTTCGACAGGGGCCCCCACAGATACGCAGTATTTT